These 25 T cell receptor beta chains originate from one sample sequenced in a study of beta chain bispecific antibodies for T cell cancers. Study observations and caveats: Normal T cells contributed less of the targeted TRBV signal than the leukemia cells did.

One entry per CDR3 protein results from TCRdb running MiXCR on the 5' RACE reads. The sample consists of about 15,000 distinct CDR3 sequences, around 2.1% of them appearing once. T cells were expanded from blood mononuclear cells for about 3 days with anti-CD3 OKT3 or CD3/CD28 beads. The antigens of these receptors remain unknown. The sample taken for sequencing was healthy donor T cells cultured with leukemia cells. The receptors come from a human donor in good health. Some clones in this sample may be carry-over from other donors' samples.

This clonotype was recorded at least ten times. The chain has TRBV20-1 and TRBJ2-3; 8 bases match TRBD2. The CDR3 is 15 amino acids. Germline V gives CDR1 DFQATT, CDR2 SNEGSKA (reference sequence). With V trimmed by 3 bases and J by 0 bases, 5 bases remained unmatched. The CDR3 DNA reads TGCAGTGCTAGTCTCCCTAGCGGGAGCACAGATACGCAGTATTTT. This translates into CSASLPSGSTDTQYF.

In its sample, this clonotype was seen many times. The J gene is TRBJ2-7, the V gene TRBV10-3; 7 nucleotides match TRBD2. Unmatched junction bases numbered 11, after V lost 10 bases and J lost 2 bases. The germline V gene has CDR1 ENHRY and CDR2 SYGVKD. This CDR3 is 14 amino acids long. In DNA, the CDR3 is TGTGCCACCCAAGGAGAGCGGGGCGCCTACGAGCAGTACTTC. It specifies CATQGERGAYEQYF.

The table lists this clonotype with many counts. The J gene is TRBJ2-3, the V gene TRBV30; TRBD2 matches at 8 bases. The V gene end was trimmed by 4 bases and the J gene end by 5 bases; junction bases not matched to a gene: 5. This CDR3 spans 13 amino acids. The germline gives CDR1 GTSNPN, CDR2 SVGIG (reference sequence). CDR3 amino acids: CAWTSGGLDTQYF. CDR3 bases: TGTGCCTGGACCAGCGGGGGTTTAGATACGCAGTATTTT. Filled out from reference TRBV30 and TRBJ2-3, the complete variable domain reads SQTIHQWPATLVQPVGSPLSLECTVEGTSNPNLYWYRQAAGRGLQLLFYSVGIGQISSEVPQNLSASRPQDRQFILSSKKLLLSDSGFYLCAWTSGGLDTQYFGPGTRLTVL.

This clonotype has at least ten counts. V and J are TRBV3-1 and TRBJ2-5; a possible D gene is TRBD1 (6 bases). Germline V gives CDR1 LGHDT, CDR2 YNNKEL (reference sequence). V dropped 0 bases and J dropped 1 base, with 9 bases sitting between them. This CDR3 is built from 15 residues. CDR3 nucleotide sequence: TGTGCCAGCAGCCAAGACCCGACAGGCCAAGAGACCCAGTACTTC. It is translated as CASSQDPTGQETQYF.

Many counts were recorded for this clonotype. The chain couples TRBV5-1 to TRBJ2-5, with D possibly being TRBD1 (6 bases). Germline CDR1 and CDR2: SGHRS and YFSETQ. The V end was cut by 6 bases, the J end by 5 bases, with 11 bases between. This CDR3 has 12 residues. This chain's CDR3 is CASKGVHETQYF. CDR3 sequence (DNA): TGCGCCAGCAAGGGGGTACACGAGACCCAGTACTTC. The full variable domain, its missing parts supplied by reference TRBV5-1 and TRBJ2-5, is KAGVTQTPRYLIKTRGQQVTLSCSPISGHRSVSWYQQTPGQGLQFLFEYFSETQRNKGNFPGRFSGRQFSNSRSEMNVSTLELGDSALYLCASKGVHETQYFGPGTRLLVL.

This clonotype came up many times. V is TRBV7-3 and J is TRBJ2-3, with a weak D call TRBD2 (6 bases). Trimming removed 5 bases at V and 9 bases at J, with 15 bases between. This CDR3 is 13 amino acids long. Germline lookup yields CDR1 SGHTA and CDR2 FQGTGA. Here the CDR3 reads CASSTPEGGTQYF. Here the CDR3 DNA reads TGTGCCAGCAGCACCCCGGAGGGCGGGACGCAGTATTTT. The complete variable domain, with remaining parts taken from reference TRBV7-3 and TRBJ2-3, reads GAGVSQTPSNKVTEKGKYVELRCDPISGHTALYWYRQSLGQGPEFLIYFQGTGAADDSGLPNDRFFAVRPEGSVSTLKIQRTERGDSAVYLCASSTPEGGTQYFGPGTRLTVL.

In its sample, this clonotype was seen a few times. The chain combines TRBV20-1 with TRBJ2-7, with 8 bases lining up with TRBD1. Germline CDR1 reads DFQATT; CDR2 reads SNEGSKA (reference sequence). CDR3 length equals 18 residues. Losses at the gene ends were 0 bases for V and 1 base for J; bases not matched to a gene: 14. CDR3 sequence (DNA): TGCAGTGCTAGAGATGGGGCTCGGACAGGGTATCATTCCTACGAGCAGTACTTC. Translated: CSARDGARTGYHSYEQYF.

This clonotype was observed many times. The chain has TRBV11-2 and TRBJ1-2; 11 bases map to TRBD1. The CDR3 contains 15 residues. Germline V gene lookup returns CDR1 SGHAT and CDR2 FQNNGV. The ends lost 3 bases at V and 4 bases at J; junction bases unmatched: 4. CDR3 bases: TGTGCCAGCAGCTTCCGGACAGGGGGCAGCTATGGCTACACCTTC. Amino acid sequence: CASSFRTGGSYGYTF.

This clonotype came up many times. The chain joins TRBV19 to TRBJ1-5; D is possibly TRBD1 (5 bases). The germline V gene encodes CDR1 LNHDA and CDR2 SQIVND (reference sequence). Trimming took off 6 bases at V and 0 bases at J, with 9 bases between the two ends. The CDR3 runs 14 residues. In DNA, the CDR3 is TGTGCCAGTAGGGACATTTATAGCAATCAGCCCCAGCATTTT. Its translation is CASRDIYSNQPQHF.

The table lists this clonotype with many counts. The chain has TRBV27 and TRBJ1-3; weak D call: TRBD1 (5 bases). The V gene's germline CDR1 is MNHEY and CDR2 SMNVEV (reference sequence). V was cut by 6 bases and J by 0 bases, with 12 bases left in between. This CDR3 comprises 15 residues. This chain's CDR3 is CASSPQAYSGNTIYF. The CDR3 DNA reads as TGTGCCAGCAGCCCACAGGCCTACTCTGGAAACACCATATATTTT.

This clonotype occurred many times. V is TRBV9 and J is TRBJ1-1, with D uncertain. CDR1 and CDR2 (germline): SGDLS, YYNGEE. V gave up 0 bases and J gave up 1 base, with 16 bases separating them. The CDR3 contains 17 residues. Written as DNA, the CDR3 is TGTGCCAGCAGCGTAGCGGAGAGCCCGGATAAGAACACTGAAGCTTTCTTT. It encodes CASSVAESPDKNTEAFF.

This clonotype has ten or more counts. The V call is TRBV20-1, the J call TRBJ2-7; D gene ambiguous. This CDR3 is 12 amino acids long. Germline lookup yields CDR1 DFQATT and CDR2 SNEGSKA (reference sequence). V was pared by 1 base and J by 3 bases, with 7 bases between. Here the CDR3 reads CSARAMDYEQYF. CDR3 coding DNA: TGCAGTGCTAGAGCTATGGACTACGAGCAGTACTTC.

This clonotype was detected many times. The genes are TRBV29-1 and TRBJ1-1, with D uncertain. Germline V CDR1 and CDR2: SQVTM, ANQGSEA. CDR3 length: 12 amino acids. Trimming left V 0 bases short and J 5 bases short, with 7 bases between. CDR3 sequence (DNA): TGCAGCGTTGAAGATGAGCGGACTGAAGCTTTCTTT. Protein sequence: CSVEDERTEAFF.

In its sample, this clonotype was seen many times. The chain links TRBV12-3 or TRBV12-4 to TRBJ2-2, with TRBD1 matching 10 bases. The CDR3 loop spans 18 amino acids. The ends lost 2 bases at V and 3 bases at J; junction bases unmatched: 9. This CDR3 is CASSLPSGTGVDTGELFF. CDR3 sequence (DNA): TGTGCCAGCAGTTTACCATCCGGGACAGGGGTCGACACCGGGGAGCTGTTTTTT.

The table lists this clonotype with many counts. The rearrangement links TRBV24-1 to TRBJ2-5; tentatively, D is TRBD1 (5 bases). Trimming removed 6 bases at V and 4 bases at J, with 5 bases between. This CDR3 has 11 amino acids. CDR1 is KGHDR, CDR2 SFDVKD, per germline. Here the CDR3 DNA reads TGTGCCACCAGTCAGGGAGAGACCCAGTACTTC. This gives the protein CATSQGETQYF.

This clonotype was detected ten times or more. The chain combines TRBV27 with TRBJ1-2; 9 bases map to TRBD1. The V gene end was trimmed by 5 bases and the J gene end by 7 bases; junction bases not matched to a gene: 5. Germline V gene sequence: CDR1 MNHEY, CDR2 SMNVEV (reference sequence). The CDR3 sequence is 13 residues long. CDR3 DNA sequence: TGTGCCAGCAGTCCGGGACAGGGTTCTGGCTACACCTTC. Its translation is CASSPGQGSGYTF.

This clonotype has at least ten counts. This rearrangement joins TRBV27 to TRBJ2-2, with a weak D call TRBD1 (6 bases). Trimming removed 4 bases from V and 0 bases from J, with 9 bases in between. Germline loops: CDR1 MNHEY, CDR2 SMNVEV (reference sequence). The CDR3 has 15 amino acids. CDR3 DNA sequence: TGTGCCAGCAGTTGGGGACAAACGAACACCGGGGAGCTGTTTTTT. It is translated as CASSWGQTNTGELFF.

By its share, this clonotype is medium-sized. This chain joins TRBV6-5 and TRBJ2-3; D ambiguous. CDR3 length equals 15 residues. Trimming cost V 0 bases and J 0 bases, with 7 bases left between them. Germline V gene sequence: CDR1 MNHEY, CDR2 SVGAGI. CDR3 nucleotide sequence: TGTGCCAGCAGTTACTCGAAGGCAAGCACAGATACGCAGTATTTT. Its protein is CASSYSKASTDTQYF.

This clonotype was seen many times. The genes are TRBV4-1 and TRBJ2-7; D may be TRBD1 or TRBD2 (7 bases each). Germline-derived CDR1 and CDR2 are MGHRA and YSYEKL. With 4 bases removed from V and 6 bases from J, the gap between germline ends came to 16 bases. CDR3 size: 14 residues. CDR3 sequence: CASSPVPGGGEQYF. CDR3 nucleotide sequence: TGCGCCAGCAGCCCGGTTCCAGGGGGGGGCGAGCAGTACTTC.

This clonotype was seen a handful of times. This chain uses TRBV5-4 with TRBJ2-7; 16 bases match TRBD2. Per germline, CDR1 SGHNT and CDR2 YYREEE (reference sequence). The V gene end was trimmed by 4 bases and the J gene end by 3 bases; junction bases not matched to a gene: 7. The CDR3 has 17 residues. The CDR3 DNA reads TGTGCCAGCAGCCCGGGGACTAGCGGGGGGGCCAACTACGAGCAGTACTTC. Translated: CASSPGTSGGANYEQYF.

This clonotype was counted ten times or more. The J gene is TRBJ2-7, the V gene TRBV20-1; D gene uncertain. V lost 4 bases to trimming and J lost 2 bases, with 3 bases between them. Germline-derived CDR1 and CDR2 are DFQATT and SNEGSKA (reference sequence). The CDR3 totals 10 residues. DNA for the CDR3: TGCAGTGCTACTCCCTACGAGCAGTACTTC. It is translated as CSATPYEQYF.

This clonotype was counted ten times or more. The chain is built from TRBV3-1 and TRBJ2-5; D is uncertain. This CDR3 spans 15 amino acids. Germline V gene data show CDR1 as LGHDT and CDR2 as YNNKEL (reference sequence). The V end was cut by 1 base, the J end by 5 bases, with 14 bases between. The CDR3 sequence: CASSQAPGYRETQYF. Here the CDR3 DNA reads TGTGCCAGCAGCCAAGCCCCCGGGTACCGTGAGACCCAGTACTTC.

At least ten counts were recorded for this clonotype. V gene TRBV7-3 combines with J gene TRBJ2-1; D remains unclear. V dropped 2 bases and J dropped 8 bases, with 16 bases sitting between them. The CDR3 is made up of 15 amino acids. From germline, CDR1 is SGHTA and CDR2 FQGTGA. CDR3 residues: CASSLLASPGDEQFF. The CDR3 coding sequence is TGTGCCAGCAGCTTATTAGCATCCCCAGGAGATGAGCAGTTCTTC.

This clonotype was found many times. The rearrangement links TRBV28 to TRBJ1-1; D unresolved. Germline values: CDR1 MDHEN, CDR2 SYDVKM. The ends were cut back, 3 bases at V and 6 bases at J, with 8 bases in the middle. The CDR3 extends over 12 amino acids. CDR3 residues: CASSFTGAEAFF. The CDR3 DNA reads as TGTGCCAGCAGTTTTACGGGAGCTGAAGCTTTCTTT.

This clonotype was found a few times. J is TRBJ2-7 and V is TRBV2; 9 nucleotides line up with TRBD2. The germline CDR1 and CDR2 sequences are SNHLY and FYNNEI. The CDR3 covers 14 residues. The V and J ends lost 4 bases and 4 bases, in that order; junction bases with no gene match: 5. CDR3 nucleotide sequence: TGTGCCAGCAGTGCCGGGACTAGCTGGTACGAGCAGTACTTC. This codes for CASSAGTSWYEQYF.